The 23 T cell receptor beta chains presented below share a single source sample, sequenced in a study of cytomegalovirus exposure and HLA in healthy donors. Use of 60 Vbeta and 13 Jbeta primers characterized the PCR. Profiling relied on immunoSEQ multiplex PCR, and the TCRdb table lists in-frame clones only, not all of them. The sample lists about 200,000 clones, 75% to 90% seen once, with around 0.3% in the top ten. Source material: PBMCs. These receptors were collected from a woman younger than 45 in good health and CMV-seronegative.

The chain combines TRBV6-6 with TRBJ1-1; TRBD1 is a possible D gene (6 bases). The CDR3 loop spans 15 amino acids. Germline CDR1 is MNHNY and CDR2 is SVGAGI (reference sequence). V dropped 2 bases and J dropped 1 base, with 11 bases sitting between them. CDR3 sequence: CASSYGDKTNTEAFF. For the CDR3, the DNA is TGTGCCAGCAGTTACGGGGACAAGACGAACACTGAAGCTTTCTTT.

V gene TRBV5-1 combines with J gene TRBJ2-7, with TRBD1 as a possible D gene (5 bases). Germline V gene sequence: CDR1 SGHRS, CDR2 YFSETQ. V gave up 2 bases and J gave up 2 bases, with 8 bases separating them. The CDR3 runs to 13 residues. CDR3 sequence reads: CASSFTGPYEQYF. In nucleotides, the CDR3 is TGCGCCAGCAGCTTTACAGGTCCCTACGAGCAGTACTTC. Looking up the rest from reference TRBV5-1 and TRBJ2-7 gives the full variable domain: KAGVTQTPRYLIKTRGQQVTLSCSPISGHRSVSWYQQTPGQGLQFLFEYFSETQRNKGNFPGRFSGRQFSNSRSEMNVSTLELGDSALYLCASSFTGPYEQYFGPGTRLTVT.

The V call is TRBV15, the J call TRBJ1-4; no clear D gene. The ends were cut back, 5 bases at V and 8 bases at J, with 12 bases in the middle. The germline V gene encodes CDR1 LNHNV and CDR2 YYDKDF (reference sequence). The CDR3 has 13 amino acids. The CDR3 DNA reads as TGTGCCACCAGCGGCGGCGGGTTAGAAAAACTGTTTTTT. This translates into CATSGGGLEKLFF.

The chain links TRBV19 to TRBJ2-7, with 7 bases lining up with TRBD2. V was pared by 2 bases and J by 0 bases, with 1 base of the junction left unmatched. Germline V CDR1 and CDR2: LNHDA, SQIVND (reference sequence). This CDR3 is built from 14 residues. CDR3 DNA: TGTGCCAGTAGTATACGCGGGAGCTCCTACGAGCAGTACTTC. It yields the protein CASSIRGSSYEQYF.

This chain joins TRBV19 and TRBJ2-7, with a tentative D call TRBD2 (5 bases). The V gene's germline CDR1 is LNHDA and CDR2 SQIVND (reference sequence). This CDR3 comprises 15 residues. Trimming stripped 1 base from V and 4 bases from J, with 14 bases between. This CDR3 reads CASSIVFFRGYEQYF. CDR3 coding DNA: TGTGCCAGTAGTATAGTCTTCTTTCGGGGTTACGAGCAGTACTTC.

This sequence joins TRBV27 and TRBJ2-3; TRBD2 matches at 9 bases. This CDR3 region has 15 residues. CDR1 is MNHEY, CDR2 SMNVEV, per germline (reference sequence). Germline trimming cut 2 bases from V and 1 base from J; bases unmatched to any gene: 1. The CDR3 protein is CASSLGGGGTDTQYF. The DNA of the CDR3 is TGTGCCAGCAGTTTAGGCGGGGGGGGCACAGATACGCAGTATTTT.

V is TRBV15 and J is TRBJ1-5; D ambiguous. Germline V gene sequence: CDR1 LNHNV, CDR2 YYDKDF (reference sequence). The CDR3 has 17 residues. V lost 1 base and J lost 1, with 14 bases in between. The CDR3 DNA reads TGTGCCACCAGCAGAGGTCGAATGGAGGTCAGCAATCAGCCCCAGCATTTT. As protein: CATSRGRMEVSNQPQHF. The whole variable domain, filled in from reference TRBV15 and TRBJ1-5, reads DAMVIQNPRYQVTQFGKPVTLSCSQTLNHNVMYWYQQKSSQAPKLLFHYYDKDFNNEADTPDNFQSRRPNTSFCFLDIRSPGLGDTAMYLCATSRGRMEVSNQPQHFGDGTRLSIL.

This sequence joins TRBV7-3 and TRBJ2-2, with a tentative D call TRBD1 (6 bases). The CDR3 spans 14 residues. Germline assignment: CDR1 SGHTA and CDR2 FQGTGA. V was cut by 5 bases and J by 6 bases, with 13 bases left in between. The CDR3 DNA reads TGTGCCAGCAGCCGAGAAGCAGGGGCCGGGGAGCTGTTTTTT. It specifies CASSREAGAGELFF.

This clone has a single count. CDR3 sequence (DNA): TGCGCCAGCAGTCGTCTAGCGGGGAACACCGGGGAGCTGTTTTTT. Translating gives CASSRLAGNTGELFF. This chain joins TRBV10-1 and TRBJ2-2; TRBD2 matches at 8 bases. V dropped 5 bases and J dropped 1; count of bases not matched to a gene: 3. CDR1 is WNHNN, CDR2 SYGVQD, per germline (reference sequence). The CDR3 runs to 15 residues.

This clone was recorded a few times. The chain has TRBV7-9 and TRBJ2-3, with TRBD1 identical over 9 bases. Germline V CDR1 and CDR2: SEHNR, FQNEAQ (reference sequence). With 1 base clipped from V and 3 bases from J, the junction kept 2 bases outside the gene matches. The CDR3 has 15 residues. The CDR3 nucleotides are TGTGCCAGCAGCTTAGGGACAGGGGTGACAGATACGCAGTATTTT. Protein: CASSLGTGVTDTQYF. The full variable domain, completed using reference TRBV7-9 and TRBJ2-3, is DTGVSQNPRHKITKRGQNVTFRCDPISEHNRLYWYRQTLGQGPEFLTYFQNEAQLEKSRLLSDRFSAERPKGSFSTLEIQRTEQGDSAMYLCASSLGTGVTDTQYFGPGTRLTVL.

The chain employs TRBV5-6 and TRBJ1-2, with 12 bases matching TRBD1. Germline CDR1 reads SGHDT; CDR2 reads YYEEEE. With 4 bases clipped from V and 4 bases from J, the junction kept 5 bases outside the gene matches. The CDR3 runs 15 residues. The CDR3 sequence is CASSIGTGGGYGYTF. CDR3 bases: TGTGCCAGCAGCATCGGGACAGGGGGCGGCTATGGCTACACCTTC.

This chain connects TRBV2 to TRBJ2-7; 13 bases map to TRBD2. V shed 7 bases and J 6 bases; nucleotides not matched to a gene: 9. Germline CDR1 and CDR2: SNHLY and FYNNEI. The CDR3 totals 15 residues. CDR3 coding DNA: TGTGCCAGCAATATAGGACTAGCGGGGGCTCTCGAGCAGTACTTC. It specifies CASNIGLAGALEQYF.

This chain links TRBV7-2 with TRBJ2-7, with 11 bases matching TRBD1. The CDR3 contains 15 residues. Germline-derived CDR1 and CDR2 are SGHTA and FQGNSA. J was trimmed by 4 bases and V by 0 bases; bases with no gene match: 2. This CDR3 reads CASSLAGTGGYEQYF. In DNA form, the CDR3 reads TGTGCCAGCAGCTTAGCGGGGACAGGGGGGTACGAGCAGTACTTC.

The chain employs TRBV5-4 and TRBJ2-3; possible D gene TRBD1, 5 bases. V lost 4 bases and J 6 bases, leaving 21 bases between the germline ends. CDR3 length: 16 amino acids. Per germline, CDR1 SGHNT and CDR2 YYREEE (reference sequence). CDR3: CASSQRTFTQGDTQYF. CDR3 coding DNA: TGTGCCAGCAGCCAAAGGACATTTACTCAGGGCGATACGCAGTATTTT.

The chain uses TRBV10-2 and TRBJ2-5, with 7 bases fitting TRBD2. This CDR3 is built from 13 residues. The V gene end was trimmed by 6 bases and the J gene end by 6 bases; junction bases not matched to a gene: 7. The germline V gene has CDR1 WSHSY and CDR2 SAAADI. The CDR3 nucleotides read TGCGCCAGCAGAATTAGGGAGGGGCAGACCCAGTACTTC. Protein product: CASRIREGQTQYF.

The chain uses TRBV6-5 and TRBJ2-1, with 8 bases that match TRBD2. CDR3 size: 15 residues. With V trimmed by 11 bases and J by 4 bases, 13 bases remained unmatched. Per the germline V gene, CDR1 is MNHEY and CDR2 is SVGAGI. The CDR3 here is CACSSGGGQYNEQFF. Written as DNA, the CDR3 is TGTGCCTGCTCCTCGGGGGGGGGCCAGTACAATGAGCAGTTCTTC.

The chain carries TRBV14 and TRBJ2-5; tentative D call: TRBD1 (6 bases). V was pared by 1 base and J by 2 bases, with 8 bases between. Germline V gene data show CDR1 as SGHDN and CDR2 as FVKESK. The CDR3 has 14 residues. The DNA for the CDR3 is TGTGCCAGCAGCCAAGTCAGGGGACAAGAGACCCAGTACTTC. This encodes CASSQVRGQETQYF.

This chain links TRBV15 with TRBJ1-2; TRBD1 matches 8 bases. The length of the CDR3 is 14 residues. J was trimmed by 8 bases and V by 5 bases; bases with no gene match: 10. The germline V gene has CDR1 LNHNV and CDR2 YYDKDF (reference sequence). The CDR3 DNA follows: TGTGCCACCAGCTACTACAGGGGGGAGGGAGGCTACACCTTC. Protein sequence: CATSYYRGEGGYTF.

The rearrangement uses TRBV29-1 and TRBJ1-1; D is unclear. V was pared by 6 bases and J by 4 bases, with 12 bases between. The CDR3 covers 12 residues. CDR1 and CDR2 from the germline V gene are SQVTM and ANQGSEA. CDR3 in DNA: TGCAGCGTCACAGCCATGAGCACTGAAGCTTTCTTT. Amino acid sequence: CSVTAMSTEAFF.

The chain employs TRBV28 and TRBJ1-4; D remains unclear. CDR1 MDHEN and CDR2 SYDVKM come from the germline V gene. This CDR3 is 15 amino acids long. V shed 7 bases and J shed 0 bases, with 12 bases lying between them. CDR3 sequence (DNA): TGTGCCAGCACCAAAGCGACGGCAACTAATGAAAAACTGTTTTTT. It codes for CASTKATATNEKLFF.

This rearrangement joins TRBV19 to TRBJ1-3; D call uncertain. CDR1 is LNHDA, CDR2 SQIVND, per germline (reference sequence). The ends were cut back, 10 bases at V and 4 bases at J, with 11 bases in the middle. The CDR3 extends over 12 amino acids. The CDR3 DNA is TGTGCCACCAGTAATCCCGGAAACACCATATATTTT. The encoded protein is CATSNPGNTIYF.

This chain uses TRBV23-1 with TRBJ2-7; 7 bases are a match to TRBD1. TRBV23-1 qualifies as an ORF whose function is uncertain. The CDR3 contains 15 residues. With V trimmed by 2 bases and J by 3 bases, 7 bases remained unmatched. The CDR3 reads CASSQTTGTDYEQYF. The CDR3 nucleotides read TGCGCCAGCAGTCAAACCACCGGGACAGACTACGAGCAGTACTTC.

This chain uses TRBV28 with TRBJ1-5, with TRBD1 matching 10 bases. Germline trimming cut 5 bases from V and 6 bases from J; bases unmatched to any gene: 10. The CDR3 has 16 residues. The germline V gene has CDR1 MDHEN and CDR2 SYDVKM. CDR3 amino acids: CASSPWTGGGGQPQHF. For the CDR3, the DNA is TGTGCCAGCAGTCCCTGGACAGGGGGAGGGGGTCAGCCCCAGCATTTT.